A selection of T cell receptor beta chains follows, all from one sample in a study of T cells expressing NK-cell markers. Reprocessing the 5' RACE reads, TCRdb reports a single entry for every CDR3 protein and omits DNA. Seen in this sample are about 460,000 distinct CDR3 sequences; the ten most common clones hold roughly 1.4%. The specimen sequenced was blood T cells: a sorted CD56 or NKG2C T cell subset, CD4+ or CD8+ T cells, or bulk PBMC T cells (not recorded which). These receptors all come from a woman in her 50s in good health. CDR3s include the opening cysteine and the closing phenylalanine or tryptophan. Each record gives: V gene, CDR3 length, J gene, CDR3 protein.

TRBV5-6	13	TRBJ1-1	CASSPPTGYEAFF
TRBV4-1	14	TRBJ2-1	CASSQGRANNEQFF
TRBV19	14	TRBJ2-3	CASSIRGPLSTQYF
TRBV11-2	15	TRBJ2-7	CASSLVPTRRYEQYF
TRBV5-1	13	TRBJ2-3	CASNQRVTDTQYF
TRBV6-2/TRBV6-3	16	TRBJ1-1	CASSWPGQSRHTEAFF
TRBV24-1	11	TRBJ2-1	CATQQGHEQFF
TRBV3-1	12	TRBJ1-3	CASRGSGNTIYF
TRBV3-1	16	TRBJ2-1	CASSQDSGTSYNEQFF
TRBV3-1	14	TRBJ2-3	CASSRSSGRDTQYF
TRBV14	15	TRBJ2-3	CASSQEGGRTDTQYF
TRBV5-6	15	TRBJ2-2	CASSIGQGDTGELFF
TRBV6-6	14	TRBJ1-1	CASRTGGGVTEAFF
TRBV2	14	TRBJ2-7	CASSEPGSAYEQYF
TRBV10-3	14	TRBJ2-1	CAISESPTVYEQFF
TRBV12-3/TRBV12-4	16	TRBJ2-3	CASSRTSGASTDTQYF
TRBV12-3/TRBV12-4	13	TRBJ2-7	CASSASGTYEQYF
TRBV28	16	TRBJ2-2	CASSSPGLGNTGELFF
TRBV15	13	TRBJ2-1	CATSKQAYNEQFF
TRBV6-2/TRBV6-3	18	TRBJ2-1	CASSSGLAAEGHMYEQFF
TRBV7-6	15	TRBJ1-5	CASSPGTDEHQPQHF
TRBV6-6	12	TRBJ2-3	CASSYARDTQYF
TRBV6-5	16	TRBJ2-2	CASSYSKLTNTGELFF
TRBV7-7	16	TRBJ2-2	CASSPTGTGITGELFF
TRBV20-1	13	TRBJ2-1	CSARPGRGYEQFF